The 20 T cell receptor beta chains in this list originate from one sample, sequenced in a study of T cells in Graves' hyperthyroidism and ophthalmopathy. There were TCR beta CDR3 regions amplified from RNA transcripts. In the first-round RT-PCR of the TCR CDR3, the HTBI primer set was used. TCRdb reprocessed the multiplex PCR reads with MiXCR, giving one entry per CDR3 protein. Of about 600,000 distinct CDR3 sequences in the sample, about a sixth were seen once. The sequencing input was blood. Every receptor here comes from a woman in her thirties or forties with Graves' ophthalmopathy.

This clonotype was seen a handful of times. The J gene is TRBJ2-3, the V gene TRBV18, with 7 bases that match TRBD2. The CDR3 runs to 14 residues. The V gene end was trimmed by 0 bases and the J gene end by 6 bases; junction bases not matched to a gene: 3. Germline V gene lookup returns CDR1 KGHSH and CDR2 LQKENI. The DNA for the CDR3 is TGTGCCAGCTCACCACCCGCGGGGGAGGATACGCAGTATTTT. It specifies CASSPPAGEDTQYF.

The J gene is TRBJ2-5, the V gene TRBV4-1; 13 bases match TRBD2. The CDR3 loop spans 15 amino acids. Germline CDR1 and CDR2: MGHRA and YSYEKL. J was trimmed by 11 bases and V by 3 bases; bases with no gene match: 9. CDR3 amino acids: CASSQAGLAGDSQYF. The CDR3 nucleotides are TGCGCCAGCAGCCAGGCTGGACTAGCGGGGGACTCTCAGTACTTC.

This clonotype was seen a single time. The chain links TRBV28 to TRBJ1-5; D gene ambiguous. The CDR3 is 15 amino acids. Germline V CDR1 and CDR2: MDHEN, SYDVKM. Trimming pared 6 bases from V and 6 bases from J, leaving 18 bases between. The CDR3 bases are TGTGCCAGCAGCCGCCGATTGGAGGGAACTCAGCCCCAGCATTTT. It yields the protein CASSRRLEGTQPQHF.

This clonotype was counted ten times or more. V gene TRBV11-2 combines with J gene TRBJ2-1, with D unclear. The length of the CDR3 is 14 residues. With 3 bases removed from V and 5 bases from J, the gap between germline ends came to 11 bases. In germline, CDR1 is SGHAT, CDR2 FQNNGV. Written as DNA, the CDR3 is TGTGCCAGCAGCTTTTCCGTTCTTGACAATGAGCAGTTCTTC. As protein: CASSFSVLDNEQFF.

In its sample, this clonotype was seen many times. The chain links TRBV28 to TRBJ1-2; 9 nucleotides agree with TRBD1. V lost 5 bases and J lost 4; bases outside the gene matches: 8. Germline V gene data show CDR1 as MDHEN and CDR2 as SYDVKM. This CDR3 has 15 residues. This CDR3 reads CASSVNRGRIYGYTF. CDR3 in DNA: TGTGCCAGCAGTGTCAACAGGGGGCGGATCTATGGCTACACCTTC.

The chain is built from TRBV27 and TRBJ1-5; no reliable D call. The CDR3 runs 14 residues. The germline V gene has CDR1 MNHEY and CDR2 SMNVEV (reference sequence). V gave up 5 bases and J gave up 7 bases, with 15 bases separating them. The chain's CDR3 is CASSQFHSRQPQHF. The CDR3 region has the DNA TGTGCCAGCAGTCAGTTTCATAGCAGGCAGCCCCAGCATTTT.

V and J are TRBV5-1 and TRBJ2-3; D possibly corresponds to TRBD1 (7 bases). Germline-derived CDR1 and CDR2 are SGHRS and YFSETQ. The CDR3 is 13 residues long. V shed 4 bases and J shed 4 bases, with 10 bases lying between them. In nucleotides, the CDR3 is TGCGCCAGCAGCGACAGGGAGGCAGATACGCAGTATTTT. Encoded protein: CASSDREADTQYF.

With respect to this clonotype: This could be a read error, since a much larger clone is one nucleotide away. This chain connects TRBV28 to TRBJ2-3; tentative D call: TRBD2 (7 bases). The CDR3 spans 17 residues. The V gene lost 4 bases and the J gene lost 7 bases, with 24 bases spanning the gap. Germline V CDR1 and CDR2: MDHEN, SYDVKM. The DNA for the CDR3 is TGTGCCAGCAGTTCCGCCGGGGGGCGGGAGAAAGGGTATACGCAGTATTTT. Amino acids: CASSSAGGREKGYTQYF.

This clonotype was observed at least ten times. Here the CDR3 reads CASSRTQGGYEQYF. CDR3 sequence (DNA): TGTGCCAGCAGCCGGACTCAGGGGGGGTACGAGCAGTACTTC. The chain is built from TRBV3-1 and TRBJ2-7; D is perhaps TRBD1 or TRBD2 (7 bases each). Germline V gene sequence: CDR1 LGHDT, CDR2 YNNKEL (reference sequence). The V end was cut by 4 bases, the J end by 4 bases, with 14 bases between. The CDR3 is 14 residues long.

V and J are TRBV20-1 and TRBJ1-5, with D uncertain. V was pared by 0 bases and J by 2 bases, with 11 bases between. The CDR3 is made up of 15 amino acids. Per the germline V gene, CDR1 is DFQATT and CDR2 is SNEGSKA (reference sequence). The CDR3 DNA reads TGCAGTGCTAGAGATGCAGGCGGTGGCAATCAGCCCCAGCATTTT. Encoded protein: CSARDAGGGNQPQHF.

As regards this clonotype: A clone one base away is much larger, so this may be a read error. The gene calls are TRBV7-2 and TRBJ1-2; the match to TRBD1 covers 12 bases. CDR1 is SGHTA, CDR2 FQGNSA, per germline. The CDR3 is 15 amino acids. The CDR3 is CASSFGTGGDYGYAF. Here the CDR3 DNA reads TGTGCCAGCAGCTTTGGGACAGGGGGCGACTATGGCTACGCCTTC.

The CDR3 sequence is CASSIGTGSSYEQYF. In DNA, the CDR3 is TGTGCCAGTAGTATTGGGACAGGGAGTTCCTACGAGCAGTACTTC. This rearrangement joins TRBV19 to TRBJ2-7; 9 nucleotides agree with TRBD1. CDR1 LNHDA and CDR2 SQIVND come from the germline V gene (reference sequence). Trimming at V came to 3 bases and at J to 1 base, leaving 4 bases not matched to a gene. The CDR3 consists of 15 residues. Full variable domain (rest looked up from reference TRBV19 and TRBJ2-7): DGGITQSPKYLFRKEGQNVTLSCEQNLNHDAMYWYRQDPGQGLRLIYYSQIVNDFQKGDIAEGYSVSREKKESFPLTVTSAQKNPTAFYLCASSIGTGSSYEQYFGPGTRLTVT.

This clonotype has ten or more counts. For the CDR3, the DNA is TGTGCCAGCAGTGAGGACAGGGTCCGCACAGATACGCAGTATTTT. Its protein is CASSEDRVRTDTQYF. The chain couples TRBV2 to TRBJ2-3; 8 positions match TRBD1. J gave up 1 base and V 3 bases, and 3 bases lay outside the gene matches. CDR1 is SNHLY, CDR2 FYNNEI, per germline. This CDR3 is 15 amino acids long.

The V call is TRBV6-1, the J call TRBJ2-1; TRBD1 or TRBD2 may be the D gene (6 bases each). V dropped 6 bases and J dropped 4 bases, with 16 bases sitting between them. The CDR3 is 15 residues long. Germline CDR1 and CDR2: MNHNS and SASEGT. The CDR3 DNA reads TGTGCCAGCAGCTCCCCGGGGGCCGATTACAATGAGCAGTTCTTC. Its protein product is CASSSPGADYNEQFF.

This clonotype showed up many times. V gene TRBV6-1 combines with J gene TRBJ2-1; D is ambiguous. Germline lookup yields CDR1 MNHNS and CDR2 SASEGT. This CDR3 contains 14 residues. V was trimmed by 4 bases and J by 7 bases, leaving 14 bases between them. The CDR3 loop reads CASSASSLRNEQFF. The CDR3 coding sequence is TGTGCCAGCAGTGCCTCTTCACTCCGGAATGAGCAGTTCTTC.

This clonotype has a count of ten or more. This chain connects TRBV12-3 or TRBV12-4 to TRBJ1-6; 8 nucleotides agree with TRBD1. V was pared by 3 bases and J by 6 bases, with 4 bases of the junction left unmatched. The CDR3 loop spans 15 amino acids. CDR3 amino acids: CASSLTGAANSPLHF. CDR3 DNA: TGTGCCAGCAGTTTGACAGGGGCGGCTAATTCACCCCTCCACTTT.

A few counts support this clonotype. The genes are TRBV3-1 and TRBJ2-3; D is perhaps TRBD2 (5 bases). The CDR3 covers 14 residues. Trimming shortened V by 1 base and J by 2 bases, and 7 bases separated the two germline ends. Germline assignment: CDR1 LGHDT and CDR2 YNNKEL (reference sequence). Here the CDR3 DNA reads TGTGCCAGCAGCCAAGCGGGATTCACAGATACGCAGTATTTT. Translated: CASSQAGFTDTQYF.

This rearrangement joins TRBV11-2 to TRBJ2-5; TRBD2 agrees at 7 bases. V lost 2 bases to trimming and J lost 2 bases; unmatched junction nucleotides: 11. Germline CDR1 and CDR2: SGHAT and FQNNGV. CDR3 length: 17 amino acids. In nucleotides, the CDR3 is TGTGCCAGCAGCTTACGGGGCCTAGCGGAACCGCAAGAGACCCAGTACTTC. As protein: CASSLRGLAEPQETQYF.

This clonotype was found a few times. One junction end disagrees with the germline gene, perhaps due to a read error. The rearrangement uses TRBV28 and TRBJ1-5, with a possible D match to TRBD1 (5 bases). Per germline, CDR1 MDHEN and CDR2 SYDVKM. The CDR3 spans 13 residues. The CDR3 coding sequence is TGTACCAGCAGTCCGGGGACCCATCAGCCCCAGCATTTT. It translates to CTSSPGTHQPQHF.

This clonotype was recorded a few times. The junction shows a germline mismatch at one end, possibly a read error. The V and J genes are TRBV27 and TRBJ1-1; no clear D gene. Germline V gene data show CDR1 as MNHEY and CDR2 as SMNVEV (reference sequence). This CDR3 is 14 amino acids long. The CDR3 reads CASSISTLGTEAFF. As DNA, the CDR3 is TGTGCCAGCAGTATATCCACACTCGGCACTGAAGCTTTCTTT.